The sample holds one count of the clone carrying this T cell receptor beta chain. The data originate from a study of blood T cell repertoires in COVID-19. This table comes from immunoSEQ multiplex PCR, and its TCRdb copy is limited to in-frame clones, with some not included. The sample contains roughly 200,000 clones, roughly 80% of which appear only once. Trimming left V 10 bases short and J 7 bases short, with 16 bases between. Germline V gene lookup returns CDR1 MDHEN and CDR2 SYDVKM. The CDR3 contains 13 residues. J is TRBJ2-2 and V is TRBV28, with D possibly matching TRBD2 (6 bases). Specimen: peripheral blood. This receptor was identified in a woman aged 80 or over with COVID-19, enrolled during active disease. This CDR3 is CATNRPGGGELFF. The CDR3 DNA is TGTGCCACGAACCGTCCCGGGGGCGGGGAGCTGTTTTTT.